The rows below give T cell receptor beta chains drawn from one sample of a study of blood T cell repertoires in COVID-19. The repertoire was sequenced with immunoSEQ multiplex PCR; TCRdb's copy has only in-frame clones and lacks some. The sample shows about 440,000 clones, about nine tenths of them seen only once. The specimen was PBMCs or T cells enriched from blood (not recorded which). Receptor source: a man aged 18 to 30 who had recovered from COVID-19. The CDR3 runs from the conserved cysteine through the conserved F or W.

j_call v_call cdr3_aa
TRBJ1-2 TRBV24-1 CATIARQPNYGYTF
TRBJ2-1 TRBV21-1 CASRIAGEGDNEQFF
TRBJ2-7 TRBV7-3 CASSLIPGSEQYF
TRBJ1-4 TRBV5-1 CASSLGSLGATNEKLFF
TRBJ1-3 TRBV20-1 CSASRSGGNTIYF
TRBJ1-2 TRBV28 CATRYGTGGRPPQGYTF
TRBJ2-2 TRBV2 CASSEEGEVVELFF
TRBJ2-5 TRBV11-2 CASSLRLAAQETQYF
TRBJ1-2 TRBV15 CATSRDRGNYGYTF
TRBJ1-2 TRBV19 CASTLGQDVGIGGYTF
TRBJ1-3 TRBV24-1 CATSEVAGSGNTIYF
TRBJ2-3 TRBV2 CASRLAADTQYF
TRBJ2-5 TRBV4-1 CASSQRGGSGETQYF
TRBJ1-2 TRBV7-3 CASSLGGSGGYTF
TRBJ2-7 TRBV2 CASQSLAGGSEQYF
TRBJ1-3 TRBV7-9 CASSPHRGQTEDTIYF
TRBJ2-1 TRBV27 CASLGKSTLGLPSSYNEQFF
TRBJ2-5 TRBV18 CASSPLGETQYF
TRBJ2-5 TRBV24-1 CATSKGLAGAGGWETQYF
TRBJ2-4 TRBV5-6 CASSITQSRLAVAKNIQYF
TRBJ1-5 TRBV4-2 CASSRQGTKGNQPQHF
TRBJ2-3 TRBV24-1 CATGGQITDTQYF
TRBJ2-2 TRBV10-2 CASRLAGGNTGELFF
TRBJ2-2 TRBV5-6 CASSLYGGALGELFF